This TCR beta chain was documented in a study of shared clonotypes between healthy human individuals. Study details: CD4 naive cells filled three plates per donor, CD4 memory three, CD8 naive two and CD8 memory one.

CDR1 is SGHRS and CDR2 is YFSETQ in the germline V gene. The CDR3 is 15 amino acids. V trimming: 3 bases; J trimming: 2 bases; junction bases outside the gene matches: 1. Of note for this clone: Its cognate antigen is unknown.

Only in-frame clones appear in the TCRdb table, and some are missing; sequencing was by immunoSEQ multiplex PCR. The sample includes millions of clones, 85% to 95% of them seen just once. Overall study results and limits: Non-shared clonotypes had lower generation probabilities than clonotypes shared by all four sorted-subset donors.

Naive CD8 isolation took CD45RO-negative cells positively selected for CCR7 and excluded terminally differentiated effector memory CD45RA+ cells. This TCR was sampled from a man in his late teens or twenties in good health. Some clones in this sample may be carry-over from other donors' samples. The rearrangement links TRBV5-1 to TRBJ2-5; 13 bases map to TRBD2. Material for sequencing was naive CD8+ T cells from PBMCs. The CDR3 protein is CASSWTSGSQETQYF. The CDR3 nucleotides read TGCGCCAGCAGCTGGACTAGCGGGAGTCAAGAGACCCAGTACTTC.